This section outlines one T cell receptor beta chain sequence together with its context. Its antigen is not yet known. Base qualities were left out, and no much larger clone turns up one base away. This sample is part of a study of blood T cell repertoires in COVID-19 (dated by TCRdb to 2020 to 2022). For the wider study: Collaborator samples came from the United States, Italy and Spain and covered acute and convalescent phases of COVID-19. The prospective study material was composed of cDNA or gDNA derived from T cells, B-cell-depleted T cells, or PBMCs. The dataset comprised deeply sampled blood TCRbeta repertoires from subjects exposed to, actively infected with, or recovered from COVID-19. The repertoires were released in a freely available public database intended as a resource for research on the immune response to SARS-CoV-2. Samples came from the ongoing ImmuneRACE study (first 160 participants) plus 1,254 subjects from 6 global collaborators. A de-identified subject ID, COVID-19 status, age in years and sex were almost always included in the sample metadata. Where available, HLA class I and class II types were taken from metadata supplied by the sample provider and were not determined by assay-based typing. What the authors observed across the whole study: Clinical and demographic metadata were provided uncurated, with the amount varying by source and participant.

The germline V gene encodes CDR1 SGHTA and CDR2 FQGTGA. From V the trimming removes 5 bases and from J it removes 5 bases, while the gene matches leave 9 bases of the junction unaccounted for. The cysteine opens and the phenylalanine closes a CDR3 of 16 amino acids. The read is trimmed to its CDR3 DNA, 48 bases read in frame from base 1. The immunoSEQ Assay, a bias-controlled multiplex PCR, was used to amplify TCRbeta CDR3 regions from genomic DNA. Under the source paper's analysis protocol: Nucleated cell counts per sample were estimated from amplification of reference gene primers within the assay. To quantify the absolute abundance of each unique TCRbeta CDR3 rearrangement, sequence reads were collapsed and filtered. For each sample, productive Simpson clonality was calculated as the square root of Simpson's diversity index over productive rearrangements. TCRdb limited this immuneACCESS table to in-frame rearrangements with V and J called. A share of clones is missing; checked studies link under half to unresolved V genes, and the rest is unexplained. V and J calls and clone size are given by that table; D and trimming were obtained from the DNA. This sample lists about 150,000 clones; 70% to 80% were detected once. The ten largest clones represent approximately 5.2% of the sample.

One collaborating source in Seattle enrolled patients while the patients were actively infected and followed the patients over time throughout the course of disease. The collaborating institutions used their own protocols to collect whole blood in K2EDTA tubes. Collaborator samples were shipped for TCRbeta analysis as frozen whole blood, isolated PBMCs, or DNA extracted from either sample type. What was sequenced was peripheral blood. This TCR was recovered from a woman between 65 and 79 years old with COVID-19, enrolled during active disease. The chain is encoded by TRBV7-3 joined to TRBJ2-2, with TRBD1 matching 9 junction bases. The DNA sequence is given as TGTGCCAGCAGCCCTCCGGGACAGGGTGGTACCGGGGAGCTGTTTTTT. It codes for CASSPPGQGGTGELFF.